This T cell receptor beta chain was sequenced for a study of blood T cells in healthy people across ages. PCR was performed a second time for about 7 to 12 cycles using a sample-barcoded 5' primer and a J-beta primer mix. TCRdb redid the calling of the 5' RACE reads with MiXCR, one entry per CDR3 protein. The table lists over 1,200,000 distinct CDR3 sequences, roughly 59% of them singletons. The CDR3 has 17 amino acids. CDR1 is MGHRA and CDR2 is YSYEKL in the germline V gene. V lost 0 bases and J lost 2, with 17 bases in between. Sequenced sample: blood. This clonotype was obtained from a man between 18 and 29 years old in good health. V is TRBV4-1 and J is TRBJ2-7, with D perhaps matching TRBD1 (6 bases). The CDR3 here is CASSQDVGATWAYEQYF. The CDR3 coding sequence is TGCGCCAGCAGCCAAGACGTGGGGGCCACTTGGGCCTACGAGCAGTACTTC.